This entry lists 21 T cell receptor beta chains sequenced from one sample in a study of identifying expanded T cells in peripheral blood. Sequencing was performed with immunoSEQ multiplex PCR; in TCRdb, only in-frame clones are kept and a portion is missing. Of around 130,000 clones listed, 70% to 90% are singletons. Input material: blood. These receptor sequences come from a person between 18 and 69 years old in good health.

The chain employs TRBV5-6 and TRBJ1-2; D perhaps matches TRBD1 (5 bases). Looked up from germline, CDR1 is SGHDT and CDR2 is YYEEEE. V lost 1 base to trimming and J lost 4 bases, with 11 bases between them. This CDR3 comprises 14 residues. CDR3 region: CASSLIRRGYGYTF. CDR3 bases: TGTGCCAGCAGCTTGATTAGGAGGGGCTATGGCTACACCTTC.

The chain carries TRBV6-1 and TRBJ2-3; D unresolved. The CDR3 has 13 residues. Trimming left V 7 bases short and J 1 base short, with 9 bases between. Germline values: CDR1 MNHNS, CDR2 SASEGT. The CDR3 sequence: CASMEFGTDTQYF. For the CDR3, the DNA is TGTGCCAGCATGGAGTTCGGCACAGATACGCAGTATTTT.

The chain employs TRBV11-3 and TRBJ1-1, with 7 bases aligning to TRBD1. The CDR3 has 15 amino acids. CDR1 is SGHNT and CDR2 is YENEEA in the germline V gene. V was pared by 5 bases and J by 4 bases, with 10 bases of the junction left unmatched. The CDR3 here is CASSHRQGTGTEAFF. The CDR3 DNA sequence: TGTGCCAGCAGCCACCGACAGGGTACCGGCACTGAAGCTTTCTTT.

This chain uses TRBV5-4 with TRBJ2-2; D call uncertain. Germline CDR1 SGHNT, CDR2 YYREEE (reference sequence). The CDR3 extends over 16 amino acids. Trimming removed 2 bases from V and 5 bases from J, with 16 bases in between. CDR3 DNA: TGTGCCAGCAGCTTTGAGCCCGAATTCTATACCGGGGAGCTGTTTTTT. This encodes CASSFEPEFYTGELFF.

This chain links TRBV2 with TRBJ2-5, with TRBD2 matching over 13 bases. CDR1 and CDR2 (germline): SNHLY, FYNNEI. Trimming cost V 4 bases and J 2 bases; bases outside gene matches: 1. This CDR3 contains 15 residues. The CDR3 region has the DNA TGTGCCAGCAGTGCGGGACTAGCGGGGCAAGAGACCCAGTACTTC. This translates into CASSAGLAGQETQYF.

The CDR3 sequence is CAISESTGVGSKNIQYF. In DNA form, the CDR3 reads TGTGCCATCAGTGAGTCGACGGGGGTTGGGTCCAAAAACATTCAGTACTTC. The chain has TRBV10-3 and TRBJ2-4; possible D gene TRBD2, 6 bases. V was shortened by 0 bases and J by 2 bases, with 14 bases between the two germline ends. Germline CDR1 ENHRY, CDR2 SYGVKD. The CDR3 runs to 17 residues.

V and J are TRBV7-2 and TRBJ2-1; D might be TRBD1 (6 bases). The germline V gene encodes CDR1 SGHTA and CDR2 FQGNSA. The CDR3 is 13 residues long. Trimming shortened V by 0 bases and J by 8 bases, and 8 bases separated the two germline ends. The CDR3 DNA sequence: TGTGCCAGCAGCTTAGCCCCAGGGGATGAGCAGTTCTTC. It translates to CASSLAPGDEQFF.

This clone was counted between two and nine times. Sequence at one end of the junction differs from germline and may be a read error. The chain recombines TRBV9 with TRBJ1-2; D is unclear. This CDR3 is 11 amino acids long. Germline lookup yields CDR1 SGDLS and CDR2 YYNGEE. CDR3 region: CASSAPRTLNF. Here the CDR3 DNA reads TGTGCCAGCAGCGCCCCCAGGACGCTAAACTTC.

The CDR3 region has the DNA TGTGCCAGTAGTATACGGGAAGCCTACGAGCAGTACTTC. Its protein product is CASSIREAYEQYF. V usage is TRBV19 and J usage is TRBJ2-7; weak D call: TRBD2 (5 bases). Germline lookup yields CDR1 LNHDA and CDR2 SQIVND (reference sequence). The CDR3 totals 13 residues. V lost 2 bases to trimming and J lost 2 bases, with 7 bases between them.

The rearrangement uses TRBV7-3 and TRBJ2-2; D not certain. V was trimmed by 2 bases and J by 6 bases, leaving 10 bases between them. The germline gives CDR1 SGHTA, CDR2 FQGTGA. CDR3 length: 14 residues. DNA for the CDR3: TGTGCCAGCAGCTTATCTCAGAGTGCCGGGGAGCTGTTTTTT. Protein: CASSLSQSAGELFF.

The genes are TRBV29-1 and TRBJ2-7; 7 bases are shared with TRBD2. This CDR3 is 14 amino acids long. J lost 5 bases, V lost 4 bases, and 11 bases had no gene match. Germline assignment: CDR1 SQVTM and CDR2 ANQGSEA. This CDR3 reads CSVVFASGSNEQYF. Written as DNA, the CDR3 is TGCAGCGTTGTGTTCGCTAGCGGTTCCAACGAGCAGTACTTC.

In this sample, this clone turned up a few times. The sample contains more than one DNA sequence encoding this CDR3. The chain couples TRBV5-1 to TRBJ2-5, with 13 nucleotides matching TRBD2. Germline V gene data show CDR1 as SGHRS and CDR2 as YFSETQ. The CDR3 covers 17 residues. With V trimmed by 4 bases and J by 0 bases, 6 bases remained unmatched. The DNA for the CDR3 is TGCGCCAGCAGCCCGGGACTAGCGGGGCCATACCAAGAGACCCAGTACTTC. It specifies CASSPGLAGPYQETQYF.

This chain joins TRBV2 and TRBJ2-7; 7 bases line up with TRBD2. This CDR3 is 14 amino acids long. The germline CDR1 and CDR2 sequences are SNHLY and FYNNEI. Trimming took 7 bases from V and 2 from J; bases not matched to a gene: 8. In nucleotides, the CDR3 is TGTGCCAGCACCGGGCGGGGGAGCACCTACGAGCAGTACTTC. Its translation is CASTGRGSTYEQYF. Complete variable domain (other parts from reference TRBV2 and TRBJ2-7): EPEVTQTPSHQVTQMGQEVILRCVPISNHLYFYWYRQILGQKVEFLVSFYNNEISEKSEIFDDQFSVERPDGSNFTLKIRSTKLEDSAMYFCASTGRGSTYEQYFGPGTRLTVT.

This clone came up once. The J gene is TRBJ1-4, the V gene TRBV10-2; 12 positions match TRBD1. V gave up 1 base and J gave up 2 bases; unmatched junction bases: 5. Germline-derived CDR1 and CDR2 are WSHSY and SAAADI. The CDR3 has 18 amino acids. CDR3 in amino acids: CASSEWDRGRWTNEKLFF. CDR3 coding DNA: TGCGCCAGCAGTGAGTGGGACAGGGGGCGGTGGACTAATGAAAAACTGTTTTTT.

This clone was seen a single time. The genes are TRBV4-3 and TRBJ1-2; 9 positions agree with TRBD1. Germline loops: CDR1 LGHNA, CDR2 YSLEER. This CDR3 spans 16 amino acids. After removal of 0 bases from V and 6 bases from J, the junction contained 8 bases not matched to a gene. The CDR3 region is CASSQEFSTGGHGYTF. CDR3 DNA sequence: TGCGCCAGCAGCCAAGAATTTAGCACAGGGGGCCATGGCTACACCTTC.

The V and J genes are TRBV29-1 and TRBJ2-3; D is unresolved. V lost 6 bases and J 4 bases, leaving 8 bases between the germline ends. The CDR3 covers 11 residues. The V gene's germline CDR1 is SQVTM and CDR2 ANQGSEA. CDR3 sequence (DNA): TGCAGCGTCCCCCCCCCAGATACGCAGTATTTT. Its translation is CSVPPPDTQYF.

The CDR3 nucleotides are TGTGCCAGCAGCCAGGGACAGGATGTCTACGAGCAGTACTTC. This gives the protein CASSQGQDVYEQYF. The gene calls are TRBV28 and TRBJ2-7; 8 nucleotides agree with TRBD1. The CDR3 runs 14 residues. Germline V gene data show CDR1 as MDHEN and CDR2 as SYDVKM. With 6 bases clipped from V and 3 bases from J, the junction kept 7 bases outside the gene matches.

The chain recombines TRBV19 with TRBJ1-3; 8 nucleotides agree with TRBD1. This CDR3 contains 16 residues. V lost 7 bases, J lost 0 bases, and 8 bases stayed unmatched. Germline values: CDR1 LNHDA, CDR2 SQIVND (reference sequence). CDR3 DNA: TGTGCCAGTATTCGGACAGGGCGACTCTCTGGAAACACCATATATTTT. This sequence encodes CASIRTGRLSGNTIYF.

About this clone itself: The germline gene is not matched at one end of the junction; a read error may be the cause. V gene TRBV6-6 combines with J gene TRBJ1-2, with D hard to call. The CDR3 length is 12 residues. Per the germline V gene, CDR1 is MNHNY and CDR2 is SVGAGI (reference sequence). The CDR3 DNA reads as TGTGCCAGCAGTGACTCTTTGGGCGGCTACACCTTC. Its protein product is CASSDSLGGYTF.

The chain is built from TRBV19 and TRBJ2-5; 12 nucleotides line up with TRBD1. The CDR3 consists of 16 residues. The J segment lost 5 bases and the V segment lost 5 bases, leaving 9 bases of the junction unmatched. The V gene's germline CDR1 is LNHDA and CDR2 SQIVND (reference sequence). CDR3 DNA: TGTGCCAGTAGTTTTCGCGGGACAGGGGGCTCGGAGACCCAGTACTTC. It codes for CASSFRGTGGSETQYF.

The V and J genes are TRBV2 and TRBJ2-2; D not certain. Deletions cut 3 bases from V and 7 bases from J, with 9 bases between. CDR1 SNHLY and CDR2 FYNNEI come from the germline V gene. This CDR3 comprises 13 residues. The CDR3 DNA reads TGTGCCAGCAGTGAGGGGTTCGGCGGGGAGCTGTTTTTT. Translation gives CASSEGFGGELFF.